The 14 T cell receptor beta chains listed next were all sequenced from one sample in a study of cytomegalovirus exposure and HLA in healthy donors. Both 60 Vbeta primers and 13 Jbeta primers went into the PCR. Sequencing was performed with immunoSEQ multiplex PCR; in TCRdb, only in-frame clones are kept and a portion is missing. Here the sample spans 150,000 to 200,000 clones, 68% being singletons. Sequencing used PBMCs. The receptors stem from a man aged 50-60 years in good health and CMV-seronegative.

In nucleotides, the CDR3 is TGTGCCAGCAGTGCCATGCCGACTAGCAAAAGCACAGATACGCAGTATTTT. This codes for CASSAMPTSKSTDTQYF. This sequence joins TRBV2 and TRBJ2-3; 7 positions match TRBD2. CDR1 SNHLY and CDR2 FYNNEI come from the germline V gene. This CDR3 is 17 amino acids long. The V gene end was trimmed by 4 bases and the J gene end by 0 bases; junction bases not matched to a gene: 10.

The chain carries TRBV28 and TRBJ1-5; 10 nucleotides align to TRBD1. J gave up 7 bases and V 5 bases, and 8 bases lay outside the gene matches. This CDR3 spans 15 amino acids. Germline V CDR1 and CDR2: MDHEN, SYDVKM. CDR3 residues: CASSPGQGRRQPQHF. The DNA of the CDR3 is TGTGCCAGCAGTCCGGGACAGGGGAGGAGACAGCCCCAGCATTTT.

This clone was counted a few times. This chain uses TRBV7-9 with TRBJ1-4, with no clear D. The V and J ends lost 0 bases and 7 bases respectively, with 9 bases between them. The CDR3 is 14 amino acids. The germline CDR1 and CDR2 sequences are SEHNR and FQNEAQ (reference sequence). The CDR3 DNA sequence: TGTGCCAGCAGCTTAGCAAGCGGAGTTGAAAAACTGTTTTTT. Protein product: CASSLASGVEKLFF.

The chain has TRBV19 and TRBJ1-3; 7 bases fit TRBD1. Germline lookup yields CDR1 LNHDA and CDR2 SQIVND (reference sequence). The CDR3 covers 14 residues. Unmatched junction bases numbered 8, after V lost 8 bases and J lost 4 bases. CDR3 sequence (DNA): TGTGCCAGTTGGCACCGACAGGGAGGAAACACCATATATTTT. Translated, it gives CASWHRQGGNTIYF.

The gene calls are TRBV5-6 and TRBJ2-7, with TRBD2 identical over 10 bases. Looked up from germline, CDR1 is SGHDT and CDR2 is YYEEEE. The CDR3 is made up of 16 amino acids. V was clipped by 3 bases and J by 4 bases; unmatched bases: 10. The CDR3 DNA is TGTGCCAGCAGCTCCTTTGTGGCAGCGGGGGGGTACGAGCAGTACTTC. Protein product: CASSSFVAAGGYEQYF.

J is TRBJ2-1 and V is TRBV28, with D possibly matching TRBD2 (6 bases). The V end was cut by 3 bases, the J end by 1 base, with 7 bases between. This CDR3 region has 14 residues. CDR1 and CDR2 (germline): MDHEN, SYDVKM. The CDR3: CASSLGGSYNEQFF. CDR3 coding DNA: TGTGCCAGCAGTTTGGGGGGTTCCTACAATGAGCAGTTCTTC.

V and J are TRBV6-6 and TRBJ1-1; TRBD1 matches at 7 bases. V dropped 0 bases and J dropped 3; count of bases not matched to a gene: 7. The CDR3 is 16 amino acids. Germline values: CDR1 MNHNY, CDR2 SVGAGI (reference sequence). The CDR3 is CASSYSQDRPHTEAFF. CDR3 nucleotide sequence: TGTGCCAGCAGTTACTCGCAGGACAGGCCTCACACTGAAGCTTTCTTT.

The chain links TRBV5-1 to TRBJ1-1, with a tentative D call TRBD1 (5 bases). Trimming took off 4 bases at V and 0 bases at J, with 16 bases between the two ends. Germline CDR1 SGHRS, CDR2 YFSETQ. This CDR3 is 16 amino acids long. This CDR3 reads CASSLLIAGLNTEAFF. Here the CDR3 DNA reads TGCGCCAGCAGCCTCCTAATCGCGGGACTGAACACTGAAGCTTTCTTT. The full variable domain, rest sourced from reference TRBV5-1 and TRBJ1-1, is KAGVTQTPRYLIKTRGQQVTLSCSPISGHRSVSWYQQTPGQGLQFLFEYFSETQRNKGNFPGRFSGRQFSNSRSEMNVSTLELGDSALYLCASSLLIAGLNTEAFFGQGTRLTVV.

The chain links TRBV5-1 to TRBJ1-1; a weak D match, TRBD1 (5 bases). The CDR3 runs to 14 residues. Germline CDR1 SGHRS, CDR2 YFSETQ. V was trimmed by 5 bases and J by 4 bases, leaving 15 bases between them. CDR3: CASSSLGGGTEAFF. CDR3 coding DNA: TGCGCCAGCAGTTCCCTGGGGGGGGGCACTGAAGCTTTCTTT.

V is TRBV5-1 and J is TRBJ1-1, with D tentatively TRBD1 (5 bases). V dropped 3 bases and J dropped 6 bases, with 6 bases sitting between them. The germline V gene encodes CDR1 SGHRS and CDR2 YFSETQ. This CDR3 is built from 11 residues. CDR3 sequence (DNA): TGCGCCAGCAGCTCGGGGGCTGAAGCTTTCTTT. Residues: CASSSGAEAFF.

The chain couples TRBV19 to TRBJ1-1; 9 bases match TRBD1. CDR3 length: 15 residues. V trimming: 5 bases; J trimming: 5 bases; junction bases outside the gene matches: 9. From germline, CDR1 is LNHDA and CDR2 SQIVND (reference sequence). For the CDR3, the DNA is TGTGCCAGTAGTGCCTTGGAGACAGGGGGGACTGAAGCTTTCTTT. This gives the protein CASSALETGGTEAFF. Using reference TRBV19 and TRBJ1-1 for the parts outside the CDR3, the full variable domain is DGGITQSPKYLFRKEGQNVTLSCEQNLNHDAMYWYRQDPGQGLRLIYYSQIVNDFQKGDIAEGYSVSREKKESFPLTVTSAQKNPTAFYLCASSALETGGTEAFFGQGTRLTVV.

The chain links TRBV7-9 to TRBJ2-5, with D tentatively TRBD2 (5 bases). V was pared by 1 base and J by 2 bases, with 11 bases between. The CDR3 totals 15 residues. The germline CDR1 and CDR2 sequences are SEHNR and FQNEAQ (reference sequence). The CDR3 reads CASSLGPGGQETQYF. CDR3 sequence (DNA): TGTGCCAGCAGCTTAGGCCCAGGAGGTCAAGAGACCCAGTACTTC.

V is TRBV4-2 and J is TRBJ1-1; 8 bases match TRBD1. The CDR3 has 15 amino acids. The ends lost 0 bases at V and 4 bases at J; junction bases unmatched: 4. Germline CDR1 LGHNA, CDR2 YNFKEQ. Here the CDR3 DNA reads TGTGCCAGCAGCCAAGACCACAGGGGGGCCACTGAAGCTTTCTTT. Amino acid sequence: CASSQDHRGATEAFF.

V and J are TRBV28 and TRBJ1-1; 8 nucleotides agree with TRBD1. V lost 6 bases to trimming and J lost 5 bases; unmatched junction nucleotides: 11. The germline V gene has CDR1 MDHEN and CDR2 SYDVKM. The length of the CDR3 is 15 residues. The chain's CDR3 is CASRETGDGATEAFF. CDR3 DNA sequence: TGTGCCAGCAGGGAGACAGGGGACGGGGCGACTGAAGCTTTCTTT. The complete variable domain, with remaining parts taken from reference TRBV28 and TRBJ1-1, reads DVKVTQSSRYLVKRTGEKVFLECVQDMDHENMFWYRQDPGLGLRLIYFSYDVKMKEKGDIPEGYSVSREKKERFSLILESASTNQTSMYLCASRETGDGATEAFFGQGTRLTVV.